A single sample is the source of the 10 T cell receptor beta chains below, sequenced in a study of cytomegalovirus exposure and HLA in healthy donors. Only in-frame clones appear in the TCRdb table, and some are missing; sequencing was by immunoSEQ multiplex PCR. The data show about 140,000 clones, around 86% seen once. The sequenced sample was PBMCs. The receptor source for this set is a man between 18 and 35 years old in good health and CMV-seropositive.

The chain is built from TRBV5-6 and TRBJ2-3, with 7 bases matching TRBD1. V was pared by 2 bases and J by 9 bases, with 9 bases of the junction left unmatched. CDR3 size: 14 residues. Germline lookup yields CDR1 SGHDT and CDR2 YYEEEE. The CDR3 DNA follows: TGTGCCAGCAGCTTTGGTGGACAGGAGTTAACGCAGTATTTT. Translation: CASSFGGQELTQYF.

J is TRBJ2-1 and V is TRBV5-1; TRBD2 is a possible D gene (6 bases). Germline CDR1 SGHRS, CDR2 YFSETQ. This CDR3 comprises 16 residues. Trimming left V 0 bases short and J 7 bases short, with 17 bases between. CDR3 nucleotides: TGCGCCAGCAGCTTGGCCCCGGGGTTGGGGGGTAATGAGCAGTTCTTC. Translated: CASSLAPGLGGNEQFF.

This clone was found once. V is TRBV28 and J is TRBJ2-6; maybe TRBD2 (6 bases). CDR3 length: 16 amino acids. Trimming stripped 4 bases from V and 1 base from J, with 11 bases between. Germline V gene data show CDR1 as MDHEN and CDR2 as SYDVKM. CDR3 sequence: CASSSTGLSGANVLTF. CDR3 nucleotide sequence: TGTGCCAGCAGTTCTACAGGACTATCTGGGGCCAACGTCCTGACTTTC.

J is TRBJ2-7 and V is TRBV18; TRBD1 matches at 9 bases. With 2 bases clipped from V and 4 bases from J, the junction kept 0 bases outside the gene matches. The CDR3 consists of 13 residues. Germline V gene data show CDR1 as KGHSH and CDR2 as LQKENI. The CDR3 DNA follows: TGTGCCAGCTCACCAGGGACAGGGTACGAGCAGTACTTC. Translated: CASSPGTGYEQYF.

This clone was detected a few times. The chain recombines TRBV10-1 with TRBJ2-3; tentatively, D is TRBD2 (6 bases). Germline lookup yields CDR1 WNHNN and CDR2 SYGVQD (reference sequence). The CDR3 covers 15 residues. Trimming stripped 0 bases from V and 1 base from J, with 8 bases between. CDR3 DNA sequence: TGCGCCAGCAGTGAGTCCGGCGGGGGCACAGATACGCAGTATTTT. Amino acid sequence: CASSESGGGTDTQYF.

V and J are TRBV27 and TRBJ1-4; no definite D call. The germline CDR1 and CDR2 sequences are MNHEY and SMNVEV (reference sequence). The CDR3 runs 16 residues. V was clipped by 1 base and J by 7 bases, with 16 bases between them. The CDR3 nucleotides read TGTGCCAGCAGTTTATTAAACCCGGGTTTGGGTGAAAAACTGTTTTTT. Its protein is CASSLLNPGLGEKLFF.

The gene calls are TRBV6-1 and TRBJ2-7, with 9 bases fitting TRBD1. The CDR3 length is 15 residues. With V trimmed by 2 bases and J by 6 bases, 8 bases remained unmatched. Germline-derived CDR1 and CDR2 are MNHNS and SASEGT. As DNA, the CDR3 is TGTGCCAGCAGTGAACCGGGACAGGGCCCGTCCGAGCAGTACTTC. It translates to CASSEPGQGPSEQYF.

V and J are TRBV29-1 and TRBJ1-2, with D possibly matching TRBD1 (5 bases). V was trimmed by 8 bases and J by 3 bases, leaving 16 bases between them. Germline V gene data show CDR1 as SQVTM and CDR2 as ANQGSEA. CDR3 size: 13 residues. CDR3 sequence: CSFLSGEDYGYTF. The CDR3 DNA reads as TGCAGCTTTTTGTCGGGGGAGGACTATGGCTACACCTTC.

CDR3 DNA sequence: TGTGCCACCAGCAGAGGAGGGACAGGGGTTGGTGAAAAACTGTTTTTT. As protein: CATSRGGTGVGEKLFF. The chain combines TRBV15 with TRBJ1-4, with 10 bases matching TRBD1. Germline CDR1 reads LNHNV; CDR2 reads YYDKDF (reference sequence). Unmatched junction bases numbered 6, after V lost 1 base and J lost 7 bases. The CDR3 runs to 16 residues. Looking up the rest from reference TRBV15 and TRBJ1-4 gives the full variable domain: DAMVIQNPRYQVTQFGKPVTLSCSQTLNHNVMYWYQQKSSQAPKLLFHYYDKDFNNEADTPDNFQSRRPNTSFCFLDIRSPGLGDTAMYLCATSRGGTGVGEKLFFGSGTQLSVL.

The J gene is TRBJ1-1, the V gene TRBV2; 8 nucleotides align to TRBD1. V shed 6 bases, J shed 1 base, and the junction held 7 bases outside the gene matches. The CDR3 loop spans 15 amino acids. Germline values: CDR1 SNHLY, CDR2 FYNNEI. The CDR3 protein is CASRDREKGNTEAFF. CDR3 coding DNA: TGTGCCAGCAGGGACAGGGAAAAAGGGAACACTGAAGCTTTCTTT.